A selection of T cell receptor beta chains follows, all from one sample in a study of shared clonotypes between healthy human individuals. This table comes from immunoSEQ multiplex PCR, and its TCRdb copy is limited to in-frame clones, with some not included. The table shows around 610,000 clones, with 95% to 97% occurring only once. Sequences were obtained from naive CD8+ T cells sorted from blood. Receptors originate from a woman between 25 and 40 years old in good health. Each CDR3 is given with its conserved first and last residue. A D gene is named only where the DNA matches it firmly. A clone size is listed for some rows: how often the clone was seen (once, few, many), or a class if it is expanded.

cdr3_length	clone_size	d_call	j_call	v_call	cdr3_nt	cdr3_aa
13	NA	NA	TRBJ2-7	TRBV5-4	TGTGCCAGCAGCCCCCTGGGGCACTACGAGCAGTACTTC	CASSPLGHYEQYF
14	NA	TRBD1	TRBJ1-2	TRBV5-6	TGTGCCAGCAGCTTGGGCGCAGGGGGCTTTGGCTACACCTTC	CASSLGAGGFGYTF
17	once	NA	TRBJ1-1	TRBV10-3	TGTGCCATCAGTGAGTTTGAAGTGACAGATAGGAACACTGAAGCTTTCTTT	CAISEFEVTDRNTEAFF
17	NA	TRBD2	TRBJ2-1	TRBV28	TGTGCCAGCAGTTTAGGGTCCGGACTAGCGCCGTACAATGAGCAGTTCTTC	CASSLGSGLAPYNEQFF
15	NA	TRBD2	TRBJ2-7	TRBV14	TGTGCCAGCCAGCCAAGATATGGCGGGAGGGGAGAGCAGTACTTC	CASQPRYGGRGEQYF
12	NA	NA	TRBJ2-1	TRBV11-2	TGTGCCAGCAGGGGCTCCTACAATGAGCAGTTCTTC	CASRGSYNEQFF
13	NA	NA	TRBJ1-1	TRBV19	TGTGCCAGTAGTGGATCTCTGAACACTGAAGCTTTCTTT	CASSGSLNTEAFF
11	NA	NA	TRBJ2-7	TRBV20-1	TGCAGTGCTAGAGGGGGGAACGAGCAGTACTTC	CSARGGNEQYF
14	NA	NA	TRBJ1-1	TRBV30	TGTGCCTGGAGTGTTGTGCAGATGAACACTGAAGCTTTCTTT	CAWSVVQMNTEAFF
15	NA	TRBD1	TRBJ2-2	TRBV27	TGTGCCAGCTCCCGACAGGGGGCATCGAACGGGGAGCTGTTTTTT	CASSRQGASNGELFF
14	NA	TRBD2	TRBJ2-1	TRBV9	TGTGCCAGCAGCGTGTGGCTAGCGGGAGATGAGCAGTTCTTC	CASSVWLAGDEQFF
15	NA	TRBD1	TRBJ2-1	TRBV7-9	TGTGCCAGCAGCGACCGGGACAGGGTCACGGATGAGCAGTTCTTC	CASSDRDRVTDEQFF
15	NA	NA	TRBJ1-1	TRBV5-4	TGTGCCAGCAGCTTGCTTGAGGGTGTCTCTTCTGAAGCTTTCTTT	CASSLLEGVSSEAFF
14	once	TRBD1	TRBJ1-2	TRBV27	TGTGCCAGCAGTCCGGGCGGCAGGGGGTTTGGCTACACCTTC	CASSPGGRGFGYTF
11	NA	TRBD2	TRBJ2-7	TRBV19	TGTGCCAGTAGGTTCGGGAGGGAGCAGTACTTC	CASRFGREQYF
14	NA	NA	TRBJ2-1	TRBV6-1	TGTGACCGATCGGGAGACCTCTCCTACAATGAGCAGTTCTTC	CDRSGDLSYNEQFF
15	NA	NA	TRBJ1-1	TRBV29-1	TGCAGCGTTGAAGATTCCGGCTGGAAGAACACTGAAGCTTTCTTT	CSVEDSGWKNTEAFF
16	NA	NA	TRBJ1-5	TRBV10-3	TGTGCCATCAGTGAGTCCCCCGGGTTGGGTGGTCAGCCCCAGCATTTT	CAISESPGLGGQPQHF
15	NA	NA	TRBJ1-1	TRBV5-4	TGTGCCAGCAGCCCGGAGGGGCCACCGAACACTGAAGCTTTCTTT	CASSPEGPPNTEAFF
14	NA	NA	TRBJ2-2	TRBV27	TGTGCCAGCAGTTTAGCTGTCGGGGCCGGGGAGCTGTTTTTT	CASSLAVGAGELFF
15	once	NA	TRBJ1-1	TRBV28	TGTGCCAGCAGTTTATCCGTGGGTAGGGGCACTGAAGCTTTCTTT	CASSLSVGRGTEAFF
15	NA	NA	TRBJ1-5	TRBV5-6	TGTGCCAGCAGCCTTGGCCTTAACACCAATCAGCCCCAGCATTTT	CASSLGLNTNQPQHF
16	NA	TRBD1	TRBJ2-2	TRBV28	TGTGCCAGCACCCGAACCGGGACAGGGGGCACCGGGGAGCTGTTTTTT	CASTRTGTGGTGELFF
14	NA	NA	TRBJ2-2	TRBV10-3	TGTGCCATCAGTGAGATGACAGTTTACGGGGAGCTGTTTTTT	CAISEMTVYGELFF
13	NA	NA	TRBJ2-7	TRBV5-6	TGTGCCAGCAGCCATGGGGCAGCCTACGAGCAGTACTTC	CASSHGAAYEQYF
13	NA	NA	TRBJ2-7	TRBV7-9	TGTGCCAGCAGCTCTCAGAAAGGGGGCGAGCAGTACTTC	CASSSQKGGEQYF
12	NA	NA	TRBJ2-5	TRBV27	TGTGCCAGCAGAACAGGGTCAGAGACCCAGTACTTC	CASRTGSETQYF
15	NA	TRBD1	TRBJ2-7	TRBV4-1	TGCGCCAGCAGCCTCCGGGACAGGGCCGGCTACGAGCAGTACTTC	CASSLRDRAGYEQYF
13	NA	NA	TRBJ2-2	TRBV2	TGTGCCAGCGAGGGGGATAACACCGGGGAGCTGTTTTTT	CASEGDNTGELFF